This TCR beta chain comes out of a study of T cells in Graves' hyperthyroidism and ophthalmopathy. Clinical symptoms, serum thyroxine, TRAb, thyroid ultrasound and orbital computed tomography established diagnosis. Extraction of PBMCs used 10 ml of fresh peripheral blood. A note on this clonotype: No antigen is known for it.

The germline V gene has CDR1 SGDLS and CDR2 YYNGEE. V dropped 1 base and J dropped 2 bases, with 10 bases sitting between them. The CDR3 totals 14 residues. Amplification of TCR beta CDR3 regions used RNA as the template. The HTBI primer set drove a first-round RT-PCR of the TCR CDR3. TCRdb re-analysed the multiplex PCR reads in MiXCR, keeping a single row per CDR3 protein. The profile shows around 760,000 distinct CDR3 sequences, around a third of them singletons. Findings and limits, study-wide: A model built on 13 V-J features separated ophthalmopathy from stable hyperthyroidism. Most thyroid clonotypes expanded above 0.001 were also detected in blood.

The origin of this receptor is a woman aged 40-49 years with Graves' hyperthyroidism. The chain employs TRBV9 and TRBJ2-7; unclear D gene. The sequenced sample was blood. In DNA form, the CDR3 reads TGTGCCAGCAGCGTATCGGACGGTCCCTACGAGCAGTACTTC. Its translation is CASSVSDGPYEQYF. Full variable domain (remainder filled in from reference TRBV9 and TRBJ2-7): DSGVTQTPKHLITATGQRVTLRCSPRSGDLSVYWYQQSLDQGLQFLIQYYNGEERAKGNILERFSAQQFPDLHSELNLSSLELGDSALYFCASSVSDGPYEQYFGPGTRLTVT.